This T cell receptor beta chain emerged from a study of blood T cells in healthy people across ages (dated by TCRdb to between 2015 and 2016). Broadly, across the study: In model experiments, template switching captured roughly one uniquely barcoded TCR beta cDNA molecule for every two T cells. To avoid experimental bias, donors of different ages were spread randomly across the sequencing lanes. Age-related changes in TCR beta repertoire diversity were measured in the study by deep sequencing normalized with unique cDNA molecular identifiers. The donors were divided into four age groups: young (average roughly 15 years), middle-aged (over 35), aged (around 59) and long-lived (approximately 74). The study analyzed two additional independent replicas of 1 million unique cDNA reads from the same blood draw for two donors, one aged 18 to 30 and one aged 80 or older. The paper as a whole reports these results and caveats: Estimates of total diversity from one million sequenced T cells were regarded as lower bounds and underestimates. A strong correlation was found between observed TCR beta diversity and the percentage of naive T cells measured by flow cytometry. Conclusive comparison of naive and antigen-experienced compartments was prevented by the profiling of bulk unsorted PBMCs. Because the CMV infection status of the donors was unknown, age-related changes in expanded clonotypes may potentially have been confounded. As age increased, observed TCR beta diversity per million T cells dropped in a roughly linear way, and a significant reduction was already evident by age approximately 40. The long-lived group showed more naive CD4+ T cells, fewer expanded clones and increased TCR diversity than the aged group, suggesting age selection.

Donors were a few dozen systemically healthy Caucasian individuals from Russia aged about 6 to 100 years. Around 10 milliliters of peripheral blood were collected from each donor into EDTA-treated Vacutainer tubes. Ficoll-Paque density-gradient centrifugation was used to isolate PBMCs, with at least 6.5 million per sample. Trizol reagent was used to extract total RNA from PBMCs, with at least 5 micrograms per sample. For every donor, flow cytometry on a PBMC aliquot measured the percentage of naive CD45RAhigh/CD27high T cells. The germline V and J ends show losses of 6 bases and 5 bases respectively, and no gene match explains 3 bases of the junction. From its cysteine to its phenylalanine, the CDR3 spans 11 amino acids. CDR3 DNA is the only sequence kept; it has 33 bases, read in frame from the first base. CDR1 and CDR2 (DFQATT, SNEGSKA) derive from the germline V gene (reference sequence). Regarding this clonotype: The antigen it recognizes is unknown. Base qualities are missing; no much larger clone stands one base away.

Library method: 5' RACE. These reads were obtained on an Illumina HiSeq 2500. A second PCR of roughly 7 to 12 cycles was performed with a sample-barcoded 5' primer and a J-beta primer mix. A template-switch 5' adaptor carrying 12 random nucleotides introduced a unique molecular identifier onto each TCR beta cDNA molecule. Each sample yielded at least 3 million CDR3-containing paired-end reads. First-strand cDNA synthesis was performed from all RNA using the Mint cDNA synthesis kit, with priming by a TRBC-specific oligonucleotide. Following uracil-DNA glycosylase treatment, all cDNA underwent a first 18-cycle PCR with the universal primers M1SS and BC2_uni_R. The paper's data handling went like this. Normalization of each sample was performed by random selection of 1 million high-quality reads, each carrying a distinct molecular identifier. Instead of being binned into consensus sequences, reads with shared molecular identifiers were discarded. MiTCR, set to a Q25 quality threshold and the strictest error-elimination algorithm, was used for CDR3 identification, clonotype clustering and error correction. Lower-bound total TCR beta diversity was estimated with a nonparametric unseen species model using Euler transformation. The public reads were run again by TCRdb, first through fastp at Q25 and then through MiXCR, and only productive beta chains were kept. Rows merge per CDR3 protein into single entries with the most common DNA and genes. The V and J calls here are based on TCRdb, not the publication. The sample yields around 620,000 distinct CDR3 sequences; 25% to 30% were counted once. The ten biggest clones cover approximately 17% of the sample.

Rearrangement joined TRBV20-1 to TRBJ2-5, with TRBD2 identical over 7 junction bases. This receptor was obtained from a woman in her seventies in good health. Specimen: blood. The CDR3 is CSAGGRETQYF. The nucleotide sequence is TGCAGTGCGGGGGGGAGGGAGACCCAGTACTTC.